Following are 11 T cell receptor beta chains from one sample sequenced in a study of cytomegalovirus exposure and HLA in healthy donors. Amplification used 60 Vbeta primers and 13 Jbeta primers. Assay used: immunoSEQ multiplex PCR; TCRdb lists only in-frame clones, some missing. This sample has 150,000 or so clones, with around 72% found just once. The specimen was PBMCs. Every receptor here comes from a female donor in good health and CMV-seronegative.

This clone was seen more than once but under ten times. Other DNA sequences in this sample translate to the same CDR3. This chain links TRBV2 with TRBJ1-1; 7 bases are shared with TRBD1. The V segment lost 6 bases and the J segment 1 base; nucleotides outside the gene matches: 2. Germline V lookup: CDR1 SNHLY, CDR2 FYNNEI. There are 13 residues in the CDR3. CDR3 nucleotides: TGTGCCAGCAGCCAGGGGGAGAACACTGAAGCTTTCTTT. This sequence encodes CASSQGENTEAFF.

The rearrangement links TRBV7-9 to TRBJ1-1; unclear D gene. The CDR3 sequence is 12 residues long. The germline gives CDR1 SEHNR, CDR2 FQNEAQ (reference sequence). V lost 5 bases to trimming and J lost 2 bases, with 6 bases between them. In DNA form, the CDR3 reads TGTGCCAGCAGCCCGGTAAACACTGAAGCTTTCTTT. Its protein is CASSPVNTEAFF.

This clone was seen a single time. The CDR3 is CASSLRTGATTGELFF. CDR3 nucleotide sequence: TGTGCCAGTAGCCTGAGGACAGGGGCAACCACCGGGGAGCTGTTTTTT. The V call is TRBV19, the J call TRBJ2-2, with 9 nucleotides matching TRBD1. Germline V gene sequence: CDR1 LNHDA, CDR2 SQIVND (reference sequence). The CDR3 is 16 amino acids. V shed 6 bases and J 4 bases; nucleotides not matched to a gene: 9.

This rearrangement joins TRBV7-9 to TRBJ1-2, with D possibly matching TRBD1 (6 bases). Per germline, CDR1 SEHNR and CDR2 FQNEAQ (reference sequence). Trimming took 1 base from V and 8 from J, leaving 14 bases between them. The CDR3 loop spans 14 amino acids. The CDR3 sequence: CASSLEGQPRGYTF. The CDR3 nucleotides read TGTGCCAGCAGCTTAGAAGGACAGCCCCGGGGCTACACCTTC.

The chain combines TRBV5-1 with TRBJ2-3; no clear D gene. This CDR3 has 16 amino acids. V was pared by 4 bases and J by 0 bases, with 15 bases between. CDR1 is SGHRS, CDR2 YFSETQ, per germline. In DNA, the CDR3 is TGCGCCAGCAGCGGCCTAGAGGTCTCCAGCACAGATACGCAGTATTTT. Protein sequence: CASSGLEVSSTDTQYF.

The genes are TRBV25-1 and TRBJ2-2; possibly TRBD1 for D (5 bases). V gave up 0 bases and J gave up 3 bases, with 14 bases separating them. This CDR3 spans 17 amino acids. Germline CDR1 MGHDK, CDR2 SYGVNS. The CDR3 nucleotides are TGTGCCAGCAGTGAATATAACCTCCTAGGGGACACCGGGGAGCTGTTTTTT. Protein: CASSEYNLLGDTGELFF.

V usage is TRBV7-9 and J usage is TRBJ2-1; TRBD2 matches 11 bases. Germline CDR1 SEHNR, CDR2 FQNEAQ (reference sequence). Unmatched junction bases numbered 13, after V lost 1 base and J lost 14 bases. The CDR3 sequence is 16 residues long. The CDR3 protein is CASSLVGGLAEDSEFF. In nucleotides, the CDR3 is TGTGCCAGCAGCTTAGTCGGGGGACTAGCGGAAGACTCGGAGTTCTTC. Drawing the rest from reference TRBV7-9 and TRBJ2-1, the complete variable domain is DTGVSQNPRHKITKRGQNVTFRCDPISEHNRLYWYRQTLGQGPEFLTYFQNEAQLEKSRLLSDRFSAERPKGSFSTLEIQRTEQGDSAMYLCASSLVGGLAEDSEFFGPGTRLTVL.

J is TRBJ2-3 and V is TRBV5-6; D might be TRBD2 (5 bases). Germline loops: CDR1 SGHDT, CDR2 YYEEEE. CDR3 length: 14 residues. V was clipped by 4 bases and J by 3 bases, with 12 bases between them. The CDR3 sequence is CASSGRLSTDTQYF. The DNA for the CDR3 is TGTGCCAGCAGCGGGAGACTATCGACAGATACGCAGTATTTT.

This clone was detected once. This chain connects TRBV29-1 to TRBJ1-1; TRBD1 agrees at 7 bases. V lost 0 bases and J lost 11; bases outside the gene matches: 9. CDR1 and CDR2 from the germline V gene are SQVTM and ANQGSEA. The CDR3 contains 13 residues. This chain's CDR3 is CSVEDGGTEGAFF. The CDR3 region has the DNA TGCAGCGTTGAAGATGGTGGGACAGAGGGGGCTTTCTTT.

This rearrangement joins TRBV29-1 to TRBJ2-7; 10 bases are shared with TRBD2. CDR3 size: 14 residues. Per germline, CDR1 SQVTM and CDR2 ANQGSEA. V was pared by 4 bases and J by 2 bases, with 5 bases of the junction left unmatched. CDR3 coding DNA: TGCAGCGTTGGTCAGCGGGGGGGGGCCTACGAGCAGTACTTC. It specifies CSVGQRGGAYEQYF.

This clone was seen a few times. This chain joins TRBV4-2 and TRBJ2-7; maybe TRBD1 (6 bases). Germline CDR1 is LGHNA and CDR2 is YNFKEQ. Trimming pared 1 base from V and 3 bases from J, leaving 10 bases between. This CDR3 is built from 14 residues. CDR3 region: CASSQGQENYEQYF. The CDR3, as DNA: TGTGCCAGCAGCCAAGGACAGGAGAACTACGAGCAGTACTTC.